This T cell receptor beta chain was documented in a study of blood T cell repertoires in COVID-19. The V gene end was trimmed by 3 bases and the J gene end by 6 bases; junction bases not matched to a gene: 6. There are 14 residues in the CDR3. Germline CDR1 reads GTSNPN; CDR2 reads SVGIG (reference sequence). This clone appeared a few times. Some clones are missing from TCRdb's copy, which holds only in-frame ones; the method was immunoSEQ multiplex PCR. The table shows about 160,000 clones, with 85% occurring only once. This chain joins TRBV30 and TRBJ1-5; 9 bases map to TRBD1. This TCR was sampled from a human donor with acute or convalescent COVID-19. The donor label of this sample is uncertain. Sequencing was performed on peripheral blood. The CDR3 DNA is TGTGCCTGGAGGGGGGGACAGGGACTTCAGCCCCAGCATTTT. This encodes CAWRGGQGLQPQHF.